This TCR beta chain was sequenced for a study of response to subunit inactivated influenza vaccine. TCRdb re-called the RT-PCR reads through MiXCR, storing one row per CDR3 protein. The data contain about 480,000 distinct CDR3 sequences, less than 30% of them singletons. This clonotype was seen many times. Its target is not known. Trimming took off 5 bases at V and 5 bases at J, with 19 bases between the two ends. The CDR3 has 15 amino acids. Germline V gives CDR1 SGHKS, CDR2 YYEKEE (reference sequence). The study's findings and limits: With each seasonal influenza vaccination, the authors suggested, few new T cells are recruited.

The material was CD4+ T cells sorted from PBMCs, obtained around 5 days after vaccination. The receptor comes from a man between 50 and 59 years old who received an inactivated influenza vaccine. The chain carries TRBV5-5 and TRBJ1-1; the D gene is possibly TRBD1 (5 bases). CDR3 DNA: TGTGCCAGCAGAGAAGCCCTTGGGGGTTTTACTGAAGCTTTCTTT. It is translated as CASREALGGFTEAFF. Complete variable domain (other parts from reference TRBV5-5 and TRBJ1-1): DAGVTQSPTHLIKTRGQQVTLRCSPISGHKSVSWYQQVLGQGPQFIFQYYEKEERGRGNFPDRFSARQFPNYSSELNVNALLLGDSALYLCASREALGGFTEAFFGQGTRLTVV.